This TCR beta chain was captured by sequencing in a study of blood T cell repertoires in COVID-19. Study overall: Acute and convalescent COVID-19 samples came from the United States, Italy and Spain. Sample material is recorded as cDNA or gDNA derived from T cells, B-cell-depleted T cells, or PBMCs.

In the authors' methods: Amplification of reference gene primers provided the estimated nucleated cell counts. Only in-frame clones appear in the TCRdb table, and some are missing; sequencing was by immunoSEQ multiplex PCR. V and J calls and clone size are copied from that table; D and trimming were computed from the DNA. The data contain approximately 110,000 clones, 75% to 90% of them singletons. Germline lookup yields CDR1 MNHEY and CDR2 SVGAGI. The CDR3 runs to 12 residues. V was shortened by 7 bases and J by 5 bases, with 11 bases between the two germline ends. The receptor was derived from a human donor in a cohort sampled during active COVID-19. The specimen was peripheral blood. V usage is TRBV6-5 and J usage is TRBJ1-1, with a weak D call TRBD1 (5 bases). CDR3 nucleotide sequence: TGTGCCAGCACTCACCGGGGGACTGAAGCTTTCTTT. Residues: CASTHRGTEAFF.